These 26 T cell receptor beta chains came from one sample sequenced in a study of tumor-infiltrating lymphocytes in primary liver carcinoma (TCRdb year 2017). Total RNA and DNA were co-extracted without cell sorting from approximately 22-30 mg of bulk tissue using the AllPrep DNA/RNA mini kit. The listed sequencing device is Illumina HiSeq 2500. Starting from roughly 500 ng total RNA, TCRbeta-specific cDNA was produced by reverse transcription with a constant-region primer and ProtoScript II reverse transcriptase. TCRbeta libraries were built with three nested multiplex PCR rounds, a slightly modified ARM-PCR procedure. Multiplex TRBV1-TRBV30 forward primers and a Cbeta reverse primer were used in the first two PCR rounds, each of which was run for approximately 10 cycles. TCRdb passed the public sequencing reads through fastp at Q25 and MiXCR, retaining productive beta sequences. One record per CDR3 amino acid sequence lists the most common genes and DNA. In this sample the table shows tens of thousands of distinct CDR3 sequences, 60% to 75% of which occur a single time. Around 19% of the sample goes to the ten largest clones.

The sequencing input was liver tumor tissue from sampling region 1. The cell subset or site label, read with the paper, signifies: tumor region T1, superior pole. All receptors derive from a man in his forties with primary liver carcinoma and hepatitis B virus infection.

This clonotype was seen many times. The chain couples TRBV10-1 to TRBJ2-2; D uncertain. The V end lost 0 bases, the J end lost 3 bases, and 8 bases lay between the germline ends. Germline CDR1 reads WNHNN; CDR2 reads SYGVQD (reference sequence). The CDR3 is made up of 15 amino acids. The CDR3 bases are TGCGCCAGCAGTGAGTCATCGCAGTACACCGGGGAGCTGTTTTTT. It yields the protein CASSESSQYTGELFF.

For this clonotype: A much larger clonotype is one base distant, so this may be a read error. The rearrangement links TRBV30 to TRBJ2-1; 9 bases align to TRBD2. The CDR3 spans 17 residues. Germline CDR1 reads GTSNPN; CDR2 reads SVGIG (reference sequence). After removal of 3 bases from V and 3 bases from J, the junction contained 12 bases not matched to a gene. The CDR3 nucleotides are TGTGCCTGGAGCCCCATGAAGCGGGAGGCCCGCTACAATGAGCAGTTCTTC. Translating gives CAWSPMKREARYNEQFF. The whole variable domain, filled in from reference TRBV30 and TRBJ2-1, reads SQTIHQWPATLVQPVGSPLSLECTVEGTSNPNLYWYRQAAGRGLQLLFYSVGIGQISSEVPQNLSASRPQDRQFILSSKKLLLSDSGFYLCAWSPMKREARYNEQFFGPGTRLTVL.

The chain is built from TRBV28 and TRBJ2-3; unclear D gene. Per the germline V gene, CDR1 is MDHEN and CDR2 is SYDVKM. The CDR3 is 14 amino acids. Deletions cut 3 bases from V and 6 bases from J, with 13 bases between. CDR3 amino acids: CASSLSPPRDTQYF. CDR3 bases: TGTGCCAGCAGTTTGTCCCCCCCGCGGGATACGCAGTATTTT.

Of note for this clonotype: No conserved phenylalanine or tryptophan is present at the end of the CDR3, so a read error is the likely explanation. The CDR3 nucleotides read TGTGCCAGCAGCTTGGTCGGGACACTAAAAGACTACGAGCAGTACCTC. Amino acids: CASSLVGTLKDYEQYL. The gene calls are TRBV5-4 and TRBJ2-7, with TRBD1 as a possible D gene (6 bases). V was cut by 0 bases and J by 3 bases, with 16 bases left in between. Looked up from germline, CDR1 is SGHNT and CDR2 is YYREEE (reference sequence). The CDR3 runs 16 residues.

A note on this clonotype: A read error may account for a junction end that differs from germline. The chain is built from TRBV10-3 and TRBJ2-3, with 13 bases identical to TRBD2. CDR3 size: 17 residues. The V gene's germline CDR1 is ENHRY and CDR2 SYGVKD. The CDR3 region has the DNA TGTACCATGAGTGGGACTAGCGGGGTTCCTAGCACAGATACGCAGTATTTT. Translated: CTMSGTSGVPSTDTQYF.

A word on this clonotype: At one boundary the junction diverges from the germline segment, which might be a read error. This chain uses TRBV30 with TRBJ2-2; no clear D gene. The germline CDR1 and CDR2 sequences are GTSNPN and SVGIG (reference sequence). The CDR3 runs 15 residues. The CDR3 DNA reads as TGTGCCTGGAGTGTACCCAACACGCGCACCTGGGAGCTGTTTTTT. Translating it yields CAWSVPNTRTWELFF.

The V gene is TRBV4-1, the J gene TRBJ2-7; 8 bases map to TRBD1. Unmatched junction bases numbered 5, after V lost 2 bases and J lost 5 bases. Per the germline V gene, CDR1 is MGHRA and CDR2 is YSYEKL. CDR3 length equals 14 residues. CDR3 amino acids: CASSQYVDRDEQYF. The CDR3 DNA sequence: TGCGCCAGCAGCCAATACGTGGACAGGGACGAGCAGTACTTC.

Details on this clonotype: A read error is possible here, since a much larger clone lies one base away. The chain couples TRBV6-4 to TRBJ2-1; 7 bases align to TRBD1. Germline lookup yields CDR1 MRHNA and CDR2 SNTAGT. V shed 5 bases and J 14 bases; nucleotides not matched to a gene: 6. CDR3 length equals 11 residues. The chain's CDR3 is CASSFRQGKFF. As DNA, the CDR3 is TGTGCCAGCAGTTTTCGACAGGGAAAGTTCTTC.

The chain couples TRBV5-5 to TRBJ2-3; 9 bases are shared with TRBD2. Unmatched junction bases numbered 15, after V lost 0 bases and J lost 10 bases. The germline CDR1 and CDR2 sequences are SGHKS and YYEKEE (reference sequence). The CDR3 has 17 residues. CDR3 amino acids: CASSLGLASGATGAQYF. In DNA form, the CDR3 reads TGTGCCAGCAGCTTGGGGTTAGCTAGCGGGGCCACAGGTGCGCAGTATTTT.

The V call is TRBV6-5, the J call TRBJ2-3; a weak D match, TRBD2 (7 bases). Trimming took off 8 bases at V and 6 bases at J, with 15 bases between the two ends. Germline V gives CDR1 MNHEY, CDR2 SVGAGI. This CDR3 is 13 amino acids long. The CDR3 is CASLDSGGDTQYF. The CDR3 region has the DNA TGTGCCAGCCTGGACTCGGGGGGCGATACGCAGTATTTT.

Comment on this clonotype: This sequence may be a read error, since a much larger clone differs from it by one base. The chain joins TRBV28 to TRBJ1-5, with no clear D. The germline V and J ends were trimmed by 3 bases and 5 bases, with 8 bases remaining between them. The CDR3 has 13 residues. The V gene's germline CDR1 is MDHEN and CDR2 SYDVKM. This CDR3 is CASSLMVDQPQHF. In nucleotides, the CDR3 is TGTGCCAGCAGTTTGATGGTAGATCAGCCCCAGCATTTT.

This clonotype was detected a few times. V and J are TRBV20-1 and TRBJ1-1, with D possibly matching TRBD1 (5 bases). Germline lookup yields CDR1 DFQATT and CDR2 SNEGSKA (reference sequence). The CDR3 consists of 15 residues. V shed 1 base and J shed 1 base, with 13 bases lying between them. CDR3 coding DNA: TGCAGTGCTAGAGGGGGGTTTGGAAGGAACACTGAAGCTTTCTTT. Its protein product is CSARGGFGRNTEAFF.

The J gene is TRBJ1-4, the V gene TRBV20-1; 7 nucleotides match TRBD1. Losses at the gene ends were 0 bases for V and 5 bases for J; bases not matched to a gene: 3. CDR3 size: 14 residues. Germline lookup yields CDR1 DFQATT and CDR2 SNEGSKA (reference sequence). The CDR3 sequence is CSAREDRTNEKLFF. CDR3 nucleotide sequence: TGCAGTGCTAGAGAGGACAGGACGAATGAAAAACTGTTTTTT.

On this clonotype itself: Since a much larger clone is just one base distant, this may be a read error. The chain links TRBV28 to TRBJ1-1, with D possibly being TRBD1 (6 bases). Germline-derived CDR1 and CDR2 are MDHEN and SYDVKM. The CDR3 totals 13 residues. Trimming took off 5 bases at V and 3 bases at J, with 10 bases between the two ends. The CDR3, as DNA: TGTGCCAGCAGTAGGACAGATGACACTGAAGCTTTCTTT. Protein product: CASSRTDDTEAFF. The variable domain in full, with the rest retrieved from reference TRBV28 and TRBJ1-1, is DVKVTQSSRYLVKRTGEKVFLECVQDMDHENMFWYRQDPGLGLRLIYFSYDVKMKEKGDIPEGYSVSREKKERFSLILESASTNQTSMYLCASSRTDDTEAFFGQGTRLTVV.

The rearrangement uses TRBV6-1 and TRBJ1-5; D is unclear. Germline CDR1 reads MNHNS; CDR2 reads SASEGT. This CDR3 is built from 15 residues. V lost 2 bases and J lost 3, with 11 bases in between. The CDR3 nucleotides are TGTGCCAGCAGTGAAAGTAGGACCTACAATCAGCCCCAGCATTTT. Protein: CASSESRTYNQPQHF.

As concerns this clonotype: A clone one base away is much larger, so this may be a read error. This chain uses TRBV6-1 with TRBJ2-3; possibly TRBD1 or TRBD2 for D (5 bases each). This CDR3 has 15 amino acids. Germline CDR1 and CDR2: MNHNS and SASEGT. Trimming took off 8 bases at V and 4 bases at J, with 19 bases between the two ends. The CDR3 DNA reads as TGTGCCAGCCACAAGGGGACGACTCGGGCAGATACGCAGTATTTT. The encoded protein is CASHKGTTRADTQYF.

Notes on this clonotype: The conserved final phenylalanine or tryptophan is absent from the CDR3, which likely points to a read error. The V call is TRBV12-3 or TRBV12-4, the J call TRBJ2-7; 8 bases fit TRBD2. This CDR3 region has 15 residues. CDR3 region: CASSVLGRALEEQYM. CDR3 coding DNA: TGTGCTAGCAGTGTCCTCGGGAGGGCCTTGGAAGAGCAGTACATG.

On this clonotype: One end of the junction is discordant with germline, which a read error may explain. The rearrangement uses TRBV6-6 and TRBJ2-7; TRBD2 matches at 8 bases. The CDR3 is 16 amino acids. Per the germline V gene, CDR1 is MNHNY and CDR2 is SVGAGI (reference sequence). The CDR3 reads CASSLTSGRGSYEQHF. DNA for the CDR3: TGTGCCAGCAGTCTCACTAGCGGAAGGGGTTCCTACGAGCAGCACTTC.

This clonotype was found many times. The rearrangement uses TRBV4-1 and TRBJ2-7; 10 bases agree with TRBD2. This CDR3 contains 17 residues. Germline CDR1 MGHRA, CDR2 YSYEKL. V lost 0 bases, J lost 9 bases, and 14 bases stayed unmatched. The CDR3 DNA reads TGCGCCAGCAGCCAAGAACTGCGGGCGGCTAGCGGGAGAGGGCAGTACTTC. The encoded protein is CASSQELRAASGRGQYF.

For this clonotype: This could be a read error, since a much larger clone is one nucleotide away. The CDR3 ends on some other residue instead of the conserved phenylalanine or tryptophan, so this is likely a read error. V gene TRBV5-1 combines with J gene TRBJ1-2; perhaps TRBD1 as D (5 bases). V lost 0 bases and J lost 2, with 5 bases in between. Germline values: CDR1 SGHRS, CDR2 YFSETQ. CDR3 length: 13 residues. The CDR3 loop reads CASSLAGNYGYTI. Here the CDR3 DNA reads TGCGCCAGCAGCTTGGCAGGGAACTATGGCTACACCATC.

The sample holds a few counts of this clonotype. Given a much more abundant clone one base away, this may be a read error. V gene TRBV14 combines with J gene TRBJ2-3; 7 nucleotides agree with TRBD2. From germline, CDR1 is SGHDN and CDR2 FVKESK. The V segment lost 4 bases and the J segment 7 bases; nucleotides outside the gene matches: 14. The CDR3 sequence is 16 residues long. The DNA of the CDR3 is TGTGCCAGCAGCCTCCTGGCCGCGGGAGTTGGATATACGCAGTATTTT. Its protein product is CASSLLAAGVGYTQYF. Full variable domain (remainder filled in from reference TRBV14 and TRBJ2-3): EAGVTQFPSHSVIEKGQTVTLRCDPISGHDNLYWYRRVMGKEIKFLLHFVKESKQDESGMPNNRFLAERTGGTYSTLKVQPAELEDSGVYFCASSLLAAGVGYTQYFGPGTRLTVL.

For this clonotype: The CDR3 does not close with the conserved phenylalanine or tryptophan, likely indicating a read error. The V call is TRBV13, the J call TRBJ2-7; TRBD1 matches 9 bases. V was pared by 4 bases and J by 2 bases, with 12 bases of the junction left unmatched. Germline-derived CDR1 and CDR2 are PRHDT and FYEKMQ (reference sequence). The CDR3 has 17 amino acids. The CDR3 DNA sequence: TGTGCCAGCAGCTCGCCTACAGGGGGCCAAGGCCCCTACGAGCAGTACATC. The encoded protein is CASSSPTGGQGPYEQYI.

In regard to this clonotype: One end of the junction fails to match germline, which may point to a read error. J is TRBJ2-3 and V is TRBV11-1; D might be TRBD1 or TRBD2, each matching 7 bases. The CDR3 has 16 amino acids. Germline CDR1 is SGHAT and CDR2 is FQDESV (reference sequence). CDR3 in DNA: TGTGCCAGCAGCCTCGGGACTAACACACGGACAGGTACGCAGTATTTT. Encoded protein: CASSLGTNTRTGTQYF.

Ten or more counts support this clonotype. This rearrangement joins TRBV5-6 to TRBJ1-5; unclear D gene. Germline CDR1 reads SGHDT; CDR2 reads YYEEEE. The germline V and J ends were trimmed by 6 bases and 6 bases, with 19 bases remaining between them. The CDR3 is made up of 15 amino acids. CDR3: CASNLAGESGQPQHF. DNA of the CDR3: TGTGCCAGCAACCTTGCTGGGGAGTCGGGTCAGCCCCAGCATTTT. Complete variable domain (other parts from reference TRBV5-6 and TRBJ1-5): DAGVTQSPTHLIKTRGQQVTLRCSPKSGHDTVSWYQQALGQGPQFIFQYYEEEERQRGNFPDRFSGHQFPNYSSELNVNALLLGDSALYLCASNLAGESGQPQHFGDGTRLSIL.

Ten or more counts support this clonotype. The chain combines TRBV7-9 with TRBJ2-3; 12 bases are a match to TRBD2. Looked up from germline, CDR1 is SEHNR and CDR2 is FQNEAQ (reference sequence). CDR3 length: 16 residues. Germline trimming cut 0 bases from V and 3 bases from J; bases unmatched to any gene: 1. The CDR3 is CASSLALAGGTDTQYF. CDR3 sequence (DNA): TGTGCCAGCAGCTTAGCGCTAGCGGGAGGGACAGATACGCAGTATTTT. The full variable domain, rest sourced from reference TRBV7-9 and TRBJ2-3, is DTGVSQNPRHKITKRGQNVTFRCDPISEHNRLYWYRQTLGQGPEFLTYFQNEAQLEKSRLLSDRFSAERPKGSFSTLEIQRTEQGDSAMYLCASSLALAGGTDTQYFGPGTRLTVL.

Worth noting for this clonotype: Its ends do not fully match the called genes, so a read error is possible. The rearrangement links TRBV6-5 to TRBJ2-7; TRBD2 matches 7 bases. CDR1 is MNHEY, CDR2 SVGAGI, per germline. This CDR3 region has 13 residues. The CDR3 sequence: CARKGGVSYEQYF. Written as DNA, the CDR3 is TGTGCCAGAAAGGGAGGGGTGTCCTACGAGCAATACTTC.